A selection of T cell receptor beta chains follows, all from one sample in a study of early T cells in non-severe SARS-CoV-2 infection. TCRdb used MiXCR to reprocess the 5' RACE reads, holding one entry per CDR3 protein. The sample contains 30,000 to 40,000 distinct CDR3 sequences, 5.5% of which appear only once. Source: whole blood, taken at baseline. The receptors shown here come from an adult who was a healthcare worker with PCR-confirmed SARS-CoV-2 infection or an uninfected control (not recorded which). Both conserved end residues are part of each CDR3. D genes are given only for firm matches. Some rows have no size entry. The others give once, few or many, or a class for an expanded clone.

D gene: TRBD2
V gene: TRBV11-2
clone size: many
CDR3 length: 17
J gene: TRBJ2-3
CDR3 DNA: TGTGCCAGCAGCCCGCAGCGGGGGGCTCGTAGCACAGATACGCAGTATTTT
CDR3 protein: CASSPQRGARSTDTQYF

D gene: .
V gene: TRBV5-1
clone size: many
CDR3 length: 13
J gene: TRBJ2-5
CDR3 DNA: TGCGCCAGCAGCTTGGTCCTAAAAGAGACCCAGTACTTC
CDR3 protein: CASSLVLKETQYF

D gene: .
V gene: TRBV6-6
clone size: many
CDR3 length: 18
J gene: TRBJ1-2
CDR3 DNA: TGTGCCAGCAGTTACCGGCTCGCAGGGCTAAATACTAACTATGGCTACACCTTC
CDR3 protein: CASSYRLAGLNTNYGYTF

D gene: TRBD2
V gene: TRBV29-1
clone size: .
CDR3 length: 14
J gene: TRBJ2-1
CDR3 DNA: TGCAGCGTTGGATTGAGCGGGGGCGGGAATGAGCAGTTCTTC
CDR3 protein: CSVGLSGGGNEQFF

D gene: TRBD2
V gene: TRBV6-6
clone size: many
CDR3 length: 17
J gene: TRBJ2-3
CDR3 DNA: TGTGCCAGCAGTCACTTGGGACTAGCGCGAGCTACAGATACGCAGTATTTT
CDR3 protein: CASSHLGLARATDTQYF

D gene: .
V gene: TRBV20-1
clone size: many
CDR3 length: 17
J gene: TRBJ2-1
CDR3 DNA: TGCAGTGCTAGAGATCAACGGAGGGGTAGCTCCTACAATGAGCAGTTCTTC
CDR3 protein: CSARDQRRGSSYNEQFF

D gene: .
V gene: TRBV20-1
clone size: .
CDR3 length: 12
J gene: TRBJ2-6
CDR3 DNA: TGCAGTGCTGAGGTGCGGGCCAACGTCCTGACTTTC
CDR3 protein: CSAEVRANVLTF

D gene: .
V gene: TRBV20-1
clone size: many
CDR3 length: 14
J gene: TRBJ1-2
CDR3 DNA: TGCAGTGCTAGAGATCAGGGAACTAACTATGGCTACACCTTC
CDR3 protein: CSARDQGTNYGYTF

D gene: .
V gene: TRBV11-3
clone size: few
CDR3 length: 12
J gene: TRBJ2-6
CDR3 DNA: TGTGCCAGCAGCCCCGGCGGAGGAGTCCTGACTTTC
CDR3 protein: CASSPGGGVLTF

D gene: .
V gene: TRBV5-1
clone size: many
CDR3 length: 14
J gene: TRBJ2-1
CDR3 DNA: TGCGCCAGCAGCTTGGCCGTGGCAGGCGGTGAGCAGTTCTTC
CDR3 protein: CASSLAVAGGEQFF

D gene: .
V gene: TRBV6-2/TRBV6-3
clone size: few
CDR3 length: 15
J gene: TRBJ1-5
CDR3 DNA: TGTGCCAGCAGTTACTCGTGGGGGGACAATCAGCCCCAGCATTTT
CDR3 protein: CASSYSWGDNQPQHF

D gene: TRBD1
V gene: TRBV11-2
clone size: many
CDR3 length: 15
J gene: TRBJ2-3
CDR3 DNA: TGTGCCAGCAGCTCCCAGGGACAGATCACAGATACGCAGTATTTT
CDR3 protein: CASSSQGQITDTQYF

D gene: TRBD2
V gene: TRBV20-1
clone size: many
CDR3 length: 16
J gene: TRBJ2-5
CDR3 DNA: TGCAGTGCTAGCCAACTAGCGGGAGGGACTTGGGCGGCCCAGTACTTC
CDR3 protein: CSASQLAGGTWAAQYF

D gene: TRBD2
V gene: TRBV4-2
clone size: .
CDR3 length: 18
J gene: TRBJ2-5
CDR3 DNA: TGTGCCAGCAGCCAAGGGGAGCCCTTCCGAGCGGGAGTTGAGACCCAGTACTTC
CDR3 protein: CASSQGEPFRAGVETQYF

D gene: .
V gene: TRBV29-1
clone size: few
CDR3 length: 13
J gene: TRBJ1-5
CDR3 DNA: TGCAGCGAACTCTACAGGGTTTTCATTCCCCAGCATTTT
CDR3 protein: CSELYRVFIPQHF

D gene: .
V gene: TRBV2
clone size: many
CDR3 length: 15
J gene: TRBJ2-1
CDR3 DNA: TGTGCCAGCAGTGGGGGGGAAGGCTCCTACAATGAGCAGTTCTTC
CDR3 protein: CASSGGEGSYNEQFF

D gene: TRBD2
V gene: TRBV12-3/TRBV12-4
clone size: few
CDR3 length: 17
J gene: TRBJ2-4
CDR3 DNA: TGTGCCAGCAGTTTTTTTAGCGGGAGGCTGGCCAAAAACATTCAGTACTTC
CDR3 protein: CASSFFSGRLAKNIQYF

D gene: .
V gene: TRBV7-2
clone size: many
CDR3 length: 13
J gene: TRBJ2-3
CDR3 DNA: TGTGCCAGCAGCATCCAAGCCGGAGATACGCAGTATTTT
CDR3 protein: CASSIQAGDTQYF

D gene: TRBD1
V gene: TRBV3-1
clone size: few
CDR3 length: 13
J gene: TRBJ2-5
CDR3 DNA: TGTGCCAGCAGTCCACAGGGGGCAGAGACCCAGTACTTC
CDR3 protein: CASSPQGAETQYF

D gene: .
V gene: TRBV3-1
clone size: many
CDR3 length: 14
J gene: TRBJ1-3
CDR3 DNA: TGTGCCACTTGTCGGGACTTGAGGGGAAACACCATATATTTT
CDR3 protein: CATCRDLRGNTIYF

D gene: TRBD1
V gene: TRBV7-9
clone size: many
CDR3 length: 11
J gene: TRBJ1-2
CDR3 DNA: TGTGCCAGCAGCTCGGACAGGGATTACACCTTC
CDR3 protein: CASSSDRDYTF

D gene: TRBD1
V gene: TRBV7-2
clone size: many
CDR3 length: 14
J gene: TRBJ1-2
CDR3 DNA: TGTGCCAGCAGCTCCCAGGGGGCGGTCGGTGGCTACACCTTC
CDR3 protein: CASSSQGAVGGYTF

D gene: .
V gene: TRBV6-1
clone size: many
CDR3 length: 16
J gene: TRBJ1-4
CDR3 DNA: TGTGCCAGCAGTGAAGCGGTTTGGATAACTAATGAAAAACTGTTTTTT
CDR3 protein: CASSEAVWITNEKLFF

D gene: TRBD2
V gene: TRBV5-5
clone size: many
CDR3 length: 15
J gene: TRBJ2-1
CDR3 DNA: TGTGCCAGCAGCTTGTTAACTAGCGATCCGAAGGAGGGGTTCTTC
CDR3 protein: CASSLLTSDPKEGFF

D gene: .
V gene: TRBV29-1
clone size: many
CDR3 length: 15
J gene: TRBJ2-7
CDR3 DNA: TGCAGCGTTGGCCTCCCGCGGGGTAGCTCCTACGAGCAGTACTTC
CDR3 protein: CSVGLPRGSSYEQYF

D gene: .
V gene: TRBV7-2
clone size: many
CDR3 length: 17
J gene: TRBJ1-3
CDR3 DNA: TGTGCCAGCAGCTTAGTGGGGTCGGCGAACTCTGGAAACACCATATATTTT
CDR3 protein: CASSLVGSANSGNTIYF

D gene: TRBD1
V gene: TRBV3-1
clone size: many
CDR3 length: 13
J gene: TRBJ1-1
CDR3 DNA: TGTGCCAGCAGCCACGGACAGGGGAAGGAATCTTTCTTT
CDR3 protein: CASSHGQGKESFF

D gene: .
V gene: TRBV20-1
clone size: .
CDR3 length: 14
J gene: TRBJ1-5
CDR3 DNA: TGCAGTGCTAGTGGCACGTCGATAAATCAGCCCCAGCATTTT
CDR3 protein: CSASGTSINQPQHF

D gene: .
V gene: TRBV20-1
clone size: many
CDR3 length: 13
J gene: TRBJ2-7
CDR3 DNA: TGCAGTGTAATAGGGCCACTCGGTCTGGAGCAGTACTTC
CDR3 protein: CSVIGPLGLEQYF

D gene: .
V gene: TRBV6-1
clone size: many
CDR3 length: 15
J gene: TRBJ2-2
CDR3 DNA: TGTGCCAGCAGTGAAAGGATGTGGAGAACCGGGGAGCTGTTTTTT
CDR3 protein: CASSERMWRTGELFF

D gene: TRBD2
V gene: TRBV18
clone size: many
CDR3 length: 16
J gene: TRBJ2-3
CDR3 DNA: TGTGCCAGCTCACCGGGACTAAGCGGGAGCACAGATACGCAGTATTTT
CDR3 protein: CASSPGLSGSTDTQYF

D gene: TRBD1
V gene: TRBV7-9
clone size: many
CDR3 length: 16
J gene: TRBJ1-1
CDR3 DNA: TGTGCCAGCAGCTTTGGGACAGGGGCAATGAACACTGAAGCTTTCTTT
CDR3 protein: CASSFGTGAMNTEAFF

D gene: TRBD2
V gene: TRBV10-3
clone size: .
CDR3 length: 15
J gene: TRBJ2-3
CDR3 DNA: TGTGCCATCAAAATCAGCGGGGGTAGCAGCGATACGCAGTATTTT
CDR3 protein: CAIKISGGSSDTQYF

D gene: .
V gene: TRBV13
clone size: many
CDR3 length: 14
J gene: TRBJ2-2
CDR3 DNA: TGTGCCAGCAGCTCCAGGGAGCTGACCGGGGAGCTGTTTTTT
CDR3 protein: CASSSRELTGELFF

D gene: TRBD2
V gene: TRBV5-5
clone size: many
CDR3 length: 15
J gene: TRBJ2-1
CDR3 DNA: TGTGCCAGCAGCTTGTTTAGCGGGGGATACAATGAGCAGTTCTTC
CDR3 protein: CASSLFSGGYNEQFF

D gene: .
V gene: TRBV5-4
clone size: many
CDR3 length: 11
J gene: TRBJ2-2
CDR3 DNA: TGTGCCAGCAGCTTTTCCGGGGAGCTGTTTTTT
CDR3 protein: CASSFSGELFF

D gene: .
V gene: TRBV5-8
clone size: many
CDR3 length: 14
J gene: TRBJ2-3
CDR3 DNA: TGTGCCAGCAGCTTGCAGATTTACACAGATACGCAGTATTTT
CDR3 protein: CASSLQIYTDTQYF

D gene: TRBD1
V gene: TRBV27
clone size: many
CDR3 length: 17
J gene: TRBJ1-5
CDR3 DNA: TGTGCCAGCAGCTCCATGGGAGGCGGGACAGGCTTCAAGCCCCAGCATTTT
CDR3 protein: CASSSMGGGTGFKPQHF

D gene: TRBD1
V gene: TRBV7-2
clone size: many
CDR3 length: 16
J gene: TRBJ1-6
CDR3 DNA: TGTGCCAGCAGCTCGGGACAGGGTCCGTGGAATTCACCCCTCCACTTT
CDR3 protein: CASSSGQGPWNSPLHF

D gene: TRBD2
V gene: TRBV4-2
clone size: many
CDR3 length: 16
J gene: TRBJ2-1
CDR3 DNA: TGTGCCAGCAGCCAATATAGCGGGGGGCCGTTCAATGAGCAGTTCTTC
CDR3 protein: CASSQYSGGPFNEQFF

D gene: .
V gene: TRBV7-3
clone size: many
CDR3 length: 13
J gene: TRBJ2-1
CDR3 DNA: TGTGCCAGCGCACAGGGTCCCTACAATGAGCAGTTCTTC
CDR3 protein: CASAQGPYNEQFF

D gene: .
V gene: TRBV9
clone size: many
CDR3 length: 13
J gene: TRBJ1-1
CDR3 DNA: TGTGCCAGCGGAAAGGGACAGAACACTGAAGCTTTCTTT
CDR3 protein: CASGKGQNTEAFF